Each of the 15 T cell receptor beta chains below was sequenced from the same sample in a study of cytomegalovirus exposure and HLA in healthy donors. Assay used: immunoSEQ multiplex PCR; TCRdb lists only in-frame clones, some missing. The data show some 110,000 clones, roughly 82% seen once. What was sequenced was PBMCs. These receptors were taken from a man between 18 and 35 years old in good health and CMV-seronegative.

The chain carries TRBV30 and TRBJ1-3; 8 bases map to TRBD1. The CDR3 has 15 residues. Germline CDR1 GTSNPN, CDR2 SVGIG (reference sequence). The V gene end was trimmed by 4 bases and the J gene end by 6 bases; junction bases not matched to a gene: 11. CDR3 loop: CAWTRQGAKVNTIYF. The DNA for the CDR3 is TGTGCCTGGACCCGGCAGGGGGCGAAGGTAAACACCATATATTTT.

This clone was recorded a few times. The V gene is TRBV7-9, the J gene TRBJ2-7, with D uncertain. The V and J ends lost 5 bases and 5 bases respectively, with 16 bases between them. Germline CDR1 reads SEHNR; CDR2 reads FQNEAQ (reference sequence). The CDR3 contains 14 residues. The CDR3 sequence is CASSPRIGVDEQYF. CDR3 in DNA: TGTGCCAGCAGCCCCAGGATAGGTGTCGACGAGCAGTACTTC.

V gene TRBV4-1 combines with J gene TRBJ2-1, with 12 bases lining up with TRBD2. Losses at the gene ends were 0 bases for V and 8 bases for J; bases not matched to a gene: 8. The CDR3 length is 17 residues. Per the germline V gene, CDR1 is MGHRA and CDR2 is YSYEKL. Here the CDR3 DNA reads TGCGCCAGCAGCCAAGAGGGACTAGCGGGTCAATTCTATGAGCAGTTCTTC. Its translation: CASSQEGLAGQFYEQFF.

The chain is built from TRBV15 and TRBJ1-1; D is ambiguous. Germline V gene sequence: CDR1 LNHNV, CDR2 YYDKDF (reference sequence). Trimming pared 0 bases from V and 4 bases from J, leaving 12 bases between. The CDR3 is made up of 15 amino acids. CDR3 amino acids: CATSRDGTAGTEAFF. The CDR3 DNA follows: TGTGCCACCAGCAGAGATGGCACTGCGGGCACTGAAGCTTTCTTT.

The chain has TRBV2 and TRBJ1-1; TRBD1 might be the D (5 bases). Trimming removed 7 bases from V and 1 base from J, with 13 bases in between. There are 14 residues in the CDR3. Germline values: CDR1 SNHLY, CDR2 FYNNEI. DNA for the CDR3: TGTGCCAGCACCAAAGACAGACGGAACACTGAAGCTTTCTTT. The encoded protein is CASTKDRRNTEAFF.

J is TRBJ1-1 and V is TRBV7-8; D is possibly TRBD1 (5 bases). The V end lost 7 bases, the J end lost 3 bases, and 12 bases lay between the germline ends. The CDR3 is 13 residues long. Germline V gene data show CDR1 as SGHVS and CDR2 as FQNEAQ. This CDR3 reads CASIPRGDTEAFF. CDR3 nucleotides: TGTGCCAGCATCCCCCGGGGGGACACTGAAGCTTTCTTT.

V is TRBV21-1 and J is TRBJ2-7; the table's D call, TRBD2, has no DNA check behind it. TRBV21-1 is classified as a pseudogene. This CDR3 is 16 amino acids long. DNA of the CDR3: TGTGCCAGCAGCAAAGATGGTGCTAGGAGCTCCTACGAGCAGTACTTC. It is translated as CASSKDGARSSYEQYF.

This clone was counted only a few times. The V gene is TRBV6-4, the J gene TRBJ2-7, with a possible D match to TRBD1 (6 bases). Germline values: CDR1 MRHNA, CDR2 SNTAGT. V gave up 4 bases and J gave up 9 bases, with 19 bases separating them. CDR3 length equals 14 residues. The CDR3 sequence: CASSGGHSSLGQYF. The DNA for the CDR3 is TGTGCCAGCAGTGGGGGACATTCTTCCCTTGGGCAGTACTTC.

The rearrangement joins TRBV10-3 to TRBJ2-4, with a tentative D call TRBD1 (5 bases). Trimming shortened V by 3 bases and J by 6 bases, and 6 bases separated the two germline ends. The CDR3 is 12 amino acids. CDR1 and CDR2 from the germline V gene are ENHRY and SYGVKD. The CDR3 region has the DNA TGTGCCATCAGTGACCAGGGAAACATTCAGTACTTC. It specifies CAISDQGNIQYF.

The V and J genes are TRBV7-9 and TRBJ1-4, with D possibly being TRBD1 (5 bases). Germline CDR1 and CDR2: SEHNR and FQNEAQ (reference sequence). The CDR3 runs 14 residues. V lost 5 bases, J lost 7 bases, and 14 bases lay in between. The CDR3 nucleotides are TGTGCCAGCAGCCTGGGGGGTCAGGGTGAAAAACTGTTTTTT. Translated, it gives CASSLGGQGEKLFF.

The chain is built from TRBV27 and TRBJ2-7; 8 bases are shared with TRBD1. Losses at the gene ends were 1 base for V and 2 bases for J; bases not matched to a gene: 4. The length of the CDR3 is 15 residues. Looked up from germline, CDR1 is MNHEY and CDR2 is SMNVEV (reference sequence). The CDR3 here is CASSLLGTGTYEQYF. CDR3 nucleotides: TGTGCCAGCAGTTTATTAGGGACAGGAACCTACGAGCAGTACTTC.

The chain couples TRBV5-4 to TRBJ2-7, with TRBD2 matching 7 bases. This CDR3 is built from 15 residues. The trim removed 0 bases at V and 7 bases at J, leaving 10 bases unmatched. Germline V lookup: CDR1 SGHNT, CDR2 YYREEE (reference sequence). CDR3 amino acids: CASSLDASGLREQYF. The CDR3 DNA sequence: TGTGCCAGCAGCTTGGATGCTAGCGGCCTACGGGAGCAGTACTTC.

The CDR3 DNA reads as TGTGCCAGCAGCTTGCGGGGGACAGGGGTTTTTTGGTACGAGCAGTACTTC. Protein product: CASSLRGTGVFWYEQYF. The chain links TRBV5-6 to TRBJ2-7; 10 positions agree with TRBD1. Germline CDR1 and CDR2: SGHDT and YYEEEE. Trimming took 1 base from V and 4 from J; bases not matched to a gene: 11. The CDR3 is 17 amino acids.

The chain employs TRBV2 and TRBJ2-2, with D maybe TRBD2 (6 bases). V gave up 1 base and J gave up 6 bases, with 12 bases separating them. Per the germline V gene, CDR1 is SNHLY and CDR2 is FYNNEI. CDR3 length: 15 amino acids. CDR3 residues: CASSEGLASAGELFF. As DNA, the CDR3 is TGTGCCAGCAGTGAAGGGCTAGCGTCGGCCGGGGAGCTGTTTTTT.

This rearrangement joins TRBV27 to TRBJ1-1, with D perhaps matching TRBD1 (5 bases). The ends were cut back, 2 bases at V and 5 bases at J, with 15 bases in the middle. This CDR3 has 15 residues. Germline V gene data show CDR1 as MNHEY and CDR2 as SMNVEV (reference sequence). CDR3 sequence reads: CASSLKGTGGTEAFF. CDR3 coding DNA: TGTGCCAGCAGTTTAAAGGGGACGGGAGGTACTGAAGCTTTCTTT.